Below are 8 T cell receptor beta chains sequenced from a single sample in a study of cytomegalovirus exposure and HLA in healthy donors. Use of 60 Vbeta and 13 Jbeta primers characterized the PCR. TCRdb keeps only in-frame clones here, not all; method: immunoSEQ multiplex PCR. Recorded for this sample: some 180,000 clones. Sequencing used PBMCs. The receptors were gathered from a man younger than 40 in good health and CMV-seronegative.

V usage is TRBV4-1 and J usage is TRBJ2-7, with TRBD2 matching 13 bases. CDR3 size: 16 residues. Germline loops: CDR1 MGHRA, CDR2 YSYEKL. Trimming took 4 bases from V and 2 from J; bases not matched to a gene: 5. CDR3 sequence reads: CASSRGLAGDTYEQYF. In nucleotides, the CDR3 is TGCGCCAGCAGCCGAGGACTAGCGGGGGACACCTACGAGCAGTACTTC.

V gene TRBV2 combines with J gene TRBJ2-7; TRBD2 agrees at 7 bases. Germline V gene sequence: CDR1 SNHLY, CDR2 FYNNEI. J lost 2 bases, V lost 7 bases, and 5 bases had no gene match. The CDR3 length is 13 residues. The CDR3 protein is CASIPSGTYEQYF. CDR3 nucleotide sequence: TGTGCCAGCATACCTAGCGGAACCTACGAGCAGTACTTC. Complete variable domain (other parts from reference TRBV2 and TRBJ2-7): EPEVTQTPSHQVTQMGQEVILRCVPISNHLYFYWYRQILGQKVEFLVSFYNNEISEKSEIFDDQFSVERPDGSNFTLKIRSTKLEDSAMYFCASIPSGTYEQYFGPGTRLTVT.

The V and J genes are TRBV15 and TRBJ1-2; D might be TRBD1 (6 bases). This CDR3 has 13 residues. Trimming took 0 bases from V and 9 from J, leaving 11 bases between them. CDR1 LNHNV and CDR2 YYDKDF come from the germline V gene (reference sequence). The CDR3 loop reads CATSRDPTGSYTF. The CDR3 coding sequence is TGTGCCACCAGCAGAGATCCAACAGGGAGCTACACCTTC.

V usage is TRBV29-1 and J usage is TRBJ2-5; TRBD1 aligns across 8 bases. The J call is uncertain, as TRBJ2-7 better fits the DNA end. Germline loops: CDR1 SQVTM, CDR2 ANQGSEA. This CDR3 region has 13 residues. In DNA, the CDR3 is TGCAGCGTTGATGGACAGGGACAGTACGAGCAGTACTTC. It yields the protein CSVDGQGQYEQYF.

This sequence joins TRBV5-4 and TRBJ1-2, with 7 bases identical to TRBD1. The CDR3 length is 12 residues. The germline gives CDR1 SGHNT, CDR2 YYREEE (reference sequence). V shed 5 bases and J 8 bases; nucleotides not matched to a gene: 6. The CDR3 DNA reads TGTGCCAGCAGTCGTGACAGGGACGGCTACACCTTC. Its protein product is CASSRDRDGYTF. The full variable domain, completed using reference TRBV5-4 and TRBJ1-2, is ETGVTQSPTHLIKTRGQQVTLRCSSQSGHNTVSWYQQALGQGPQFIFQYYREEENGRGNFPPRFSGLQFPNYSSELNVNALELDDSALYLCASSRDRDGYTFGSGTRLTVV.

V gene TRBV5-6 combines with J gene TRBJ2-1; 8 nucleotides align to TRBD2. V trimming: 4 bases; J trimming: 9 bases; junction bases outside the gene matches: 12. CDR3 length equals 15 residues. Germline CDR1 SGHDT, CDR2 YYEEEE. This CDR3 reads CASSPRSGSYGEQFF. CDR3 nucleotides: TGTGCCAGCAGCCCAAGGAGCGGGAGTTACGGTGAGCAGTTCTTC.

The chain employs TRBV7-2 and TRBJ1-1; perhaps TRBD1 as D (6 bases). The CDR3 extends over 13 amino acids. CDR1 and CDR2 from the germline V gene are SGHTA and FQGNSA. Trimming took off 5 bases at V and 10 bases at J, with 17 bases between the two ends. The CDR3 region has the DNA TGTGCCAGCAGCCGGGGTGGGCAGGGGCCAGCTTTCTTT. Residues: CASSRGGQGPAFF.

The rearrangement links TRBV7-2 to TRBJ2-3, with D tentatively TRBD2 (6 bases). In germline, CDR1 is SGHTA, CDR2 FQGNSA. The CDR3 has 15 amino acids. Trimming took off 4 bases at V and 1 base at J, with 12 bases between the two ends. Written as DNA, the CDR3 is TGTGCCAGCAGCTCCGGACTACCTGGCACAGATACGCAGTATTTT. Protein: CASSSGLPGTDTQYF.